Below, 3 T cell receptor beta chains from the same sample are listed, as sequenced in a study of shared clonotypes between healthy human individuals. The protocol was immunoSEQ multiplex PCR, while the TCRdb copy is restricted to in-frame clones and leaves out a portion. This sample has about 2 million clones; 85% to 95% occur once, and the top ten carry 0.1% to 0.15%. Sequencing used naive CD4+ T cells sorted from blood. The subset denotes: CD45RA+ positively selected. These receptors all stem from a man younger than 30 in good health.

This rearrangement joins TRBV11-2 to TRBJ1-1; D not certain. Germline V gene lookup returns CDR1 SGHAT and CDR2 FQNNGV. The CDR3 is made up of 17 amino acids. V shed 0 bases and J shed 1 base, with 15 bases lying between them. The chain's CDR3 is CASSLDRVPLPNTEAFF. The CDR3 region has the DNA TGTGCCAGCAGCTTAGATCGGGTCCCCCTCCCGAACACTGAAGCTTTCTTT. The variable domain in full, with the rest retrieved from reference TRBV11-2 and TRBJ1-1, is EAGVAQSPRYKIIEKRQSVAFWCNPISGHATLYWYQQILGQGPKLLIQFQNNGVVDDSQLPKDRFSAERLKGVDSTLKIQPAKLEDSAVYLCASSLDRVPLPNTEAFFGQGTRLTVV.

In this sample, this clone turned up once. The V and J genes are TRBV5-1 and TRBJ1-6, with a possible D match to TRBD1 (5 bases). The germline V gene has CDR1 SGHRS and CDR2 YFSETQ. This CDR3 is built from 13 residues. Trimming took off 6 bases at V and 11 bases at J, with 15 bases between the two ends. The CDR3 coding sequence is TGCGCCAGCAATGCGGGACCCTCCACACCCCTCCACTTT. It yields the protein CASNAGPSTPLHF.

The chain has TRBV7-2 and TRBJ1-4, with D tentatively TRBD1 (5 bases). The CDR3 is made up of 14 amino acids. V shed 8 bases and J shed 6 bases, with 16 bases lying between them. Germline CDR1 reads SGHTA; CDR2 reads FQGNSA. CDR3 DNA: TGTGCCAGCCGCCCCGGGCAGGGAGATGAAAAACTGTTTTTT. Translating it yields CASRPGQGDEKLFF.